The source of this T cell receptor beta chain is a study of blood T cell repertoires in COVID-19. Study as a whole: Samples came from the United States, Italy and Spain, spanning acute and convalescent COVID-19.

Sequencing used immunoSEQ multiplex PCR; TCRdb keeps in-frame clones, though not all of them. The data hold about 160,000 clones, with over 85% observed a single time. The V gene's germline CDR1 is SGDLS and CDR2 YYNGEE. V was shortened by 4 bases and J by 5 bases, with 15 bases between the two germline ends. CDR3 length equals 15 residues. Sequencing input: peripheral blood. The genes are TRBV9 and TRBJ2-2, with a weak D call TRBD2 (6 bases). The TCR originated in a woman aged 45-60 years with acute or convalescent COVID-19. The CDR3 is CASSPRDFNTGELFF. CDR3 DNA sequence: TGTGCCAGCAGCCCCCGGGACTTCAATACCGGGGAGCTGTTTTTT. Together with reference TRBV9 and TRBJ2-2, the CDR3 gives the full variable domain: DSGVTQTPKHLITATGQRVTLRCSPRSGDLSVYWYQQSLDQGLQFLIQYYNGEERAKGNILERFSAQQFPDLHSELNLSSLELGDSALYFCASSPRDFNTGELFFGEGSRLTVL.